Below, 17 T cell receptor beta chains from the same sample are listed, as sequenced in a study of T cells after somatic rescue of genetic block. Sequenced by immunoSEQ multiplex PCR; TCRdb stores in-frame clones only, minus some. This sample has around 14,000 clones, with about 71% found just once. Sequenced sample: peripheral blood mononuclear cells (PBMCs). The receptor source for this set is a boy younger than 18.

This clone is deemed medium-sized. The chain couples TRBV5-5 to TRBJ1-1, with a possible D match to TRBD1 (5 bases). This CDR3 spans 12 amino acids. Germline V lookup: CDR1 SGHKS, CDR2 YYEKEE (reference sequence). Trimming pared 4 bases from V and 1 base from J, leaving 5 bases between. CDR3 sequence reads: CASSGGNTEAFF. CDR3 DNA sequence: TGTGCCAGCAGCGGGGGGAACACTGAAGCTTTCTTT.

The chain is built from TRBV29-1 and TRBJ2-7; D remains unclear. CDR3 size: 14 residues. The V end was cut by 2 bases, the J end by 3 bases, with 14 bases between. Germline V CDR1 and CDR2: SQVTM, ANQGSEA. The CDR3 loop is CSVESGTTHYEQYF. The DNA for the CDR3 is TGCAGCGTTGAATCCGGAACCACCCACTACGAGCAGTACTTC.

The CDR3 protein is CASSPLARSTDTQYF. The CDR3 DNA reads as TGTGCCAGCTCACCTTTGGCCCGGAGCACAGATACGCAGTATTTT. The V and J genes are TRBV18 and TRBJ2-3; D ambiguous. Germline CDR1 is KGHSH and CDR2 is LQKENI. This CDR3 is 15 amino acids long. Trimming took off 3 bases at V and 0 bases at J, with 10 bases between the two ends.

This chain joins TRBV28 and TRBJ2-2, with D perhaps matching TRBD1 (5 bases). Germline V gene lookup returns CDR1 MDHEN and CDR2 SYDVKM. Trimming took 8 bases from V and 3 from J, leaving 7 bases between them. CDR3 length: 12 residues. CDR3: CASSTDTGELFF. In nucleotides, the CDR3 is TGTGCCAGCTCGACAGACACCGGGGAGCTGTTTTTT. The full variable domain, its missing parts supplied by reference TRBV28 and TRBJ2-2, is DVKVTQSSRYLVKRTGEKVFLECVQDMDHENMFWYRQDPGLGLRLIYFSYDVKMKEKGDIPEGYSVSREKKERFSLILESASTNQTSMYLCASSTDTGELFFGEGSRLTVL.

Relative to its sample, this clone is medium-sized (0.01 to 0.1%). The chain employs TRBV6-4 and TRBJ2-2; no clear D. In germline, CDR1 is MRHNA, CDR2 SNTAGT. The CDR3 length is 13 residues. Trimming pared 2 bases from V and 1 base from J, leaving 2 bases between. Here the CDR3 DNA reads TGTGCCAGCAGTGACGAGAACACCGGGGAGCTGTTTTTT. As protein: CASSDENTGELFF.

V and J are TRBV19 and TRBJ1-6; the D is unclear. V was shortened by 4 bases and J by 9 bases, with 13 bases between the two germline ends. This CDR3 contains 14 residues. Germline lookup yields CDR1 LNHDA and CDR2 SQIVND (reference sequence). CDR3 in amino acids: CASSRPEALSPLHF. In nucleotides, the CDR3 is TGTGCCAGTAGTAGACCAGAGGCCCTTTCACCCCTCCACTTT.

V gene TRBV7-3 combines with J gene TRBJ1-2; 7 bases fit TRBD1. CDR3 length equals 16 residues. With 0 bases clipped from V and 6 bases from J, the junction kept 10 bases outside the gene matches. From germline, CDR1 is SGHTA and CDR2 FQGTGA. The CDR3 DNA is TGTGCCAGCAGCTTAACCCCTTTAACCAGGGGGAATGGCTACACCTTC. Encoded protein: CASSLTPLTRGNGYTF.

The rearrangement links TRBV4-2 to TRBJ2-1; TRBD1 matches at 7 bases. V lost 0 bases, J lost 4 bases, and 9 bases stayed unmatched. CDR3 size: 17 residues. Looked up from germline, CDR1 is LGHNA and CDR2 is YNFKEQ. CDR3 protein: CASSQDGTGTVYNEQFF. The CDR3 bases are TGTGCCAGCAGCCAAGATGGAACCGGGACAGTATACAATGAGCAGTTCTTC.

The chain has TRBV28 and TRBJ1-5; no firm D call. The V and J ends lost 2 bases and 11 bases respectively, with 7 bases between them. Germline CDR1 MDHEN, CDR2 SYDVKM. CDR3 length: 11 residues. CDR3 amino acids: CASSLNWAQHF. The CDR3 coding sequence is TGTGCCAGCAGTTTAAACTGGGCCCAGCATTTT. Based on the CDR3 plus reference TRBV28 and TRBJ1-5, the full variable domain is DVKVTQSSRYLVKRTGEKVFLECVQDMDHENMFWYRQDPGLGLRLIYFSYDVKMKEKGDIPEGYSVSREKKERFSLILESASTNQTSMYLCASSLNWAQHFGDGTRLSIL.

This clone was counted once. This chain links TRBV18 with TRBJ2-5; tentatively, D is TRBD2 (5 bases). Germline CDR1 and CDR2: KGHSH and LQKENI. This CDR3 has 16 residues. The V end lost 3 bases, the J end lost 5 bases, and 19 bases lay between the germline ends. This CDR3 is CASSPPQLRVKETQYF. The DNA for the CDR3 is TGTGCCAGCTCACCCCCCCAACTGAGGGTGAAGGAGACCCAGTACTTC.

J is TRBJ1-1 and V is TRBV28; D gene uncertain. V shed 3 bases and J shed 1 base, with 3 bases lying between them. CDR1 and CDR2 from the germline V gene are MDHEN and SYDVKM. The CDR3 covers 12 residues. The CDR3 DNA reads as TGTGCCAGCAGTTTTTGGAACACTGAAGCTTTCTTT. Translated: CASSFWNTEAFF.

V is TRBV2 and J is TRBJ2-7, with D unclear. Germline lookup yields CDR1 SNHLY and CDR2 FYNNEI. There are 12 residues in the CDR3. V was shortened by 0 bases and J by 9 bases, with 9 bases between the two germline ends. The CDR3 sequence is CASSEAGSLQYF. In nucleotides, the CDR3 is TGTGCCAGCAGTGAAGCGGGCAGCCTGCAGTACTTC.

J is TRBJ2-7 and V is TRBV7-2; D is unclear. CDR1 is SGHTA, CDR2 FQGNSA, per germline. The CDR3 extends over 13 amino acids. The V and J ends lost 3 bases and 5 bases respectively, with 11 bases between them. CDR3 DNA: TGTGCCAGCAGCTTTTACATCAGTAACGAGCAGTACTTC. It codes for CASSFYISNEQYF.

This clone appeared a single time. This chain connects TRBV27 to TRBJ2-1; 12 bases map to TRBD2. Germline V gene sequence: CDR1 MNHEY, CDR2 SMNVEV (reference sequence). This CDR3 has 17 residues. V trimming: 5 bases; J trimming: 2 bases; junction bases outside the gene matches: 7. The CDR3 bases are TGTGCCAGCAGTCCTCTAGCGGGGGGGCCCCCCTACAATGAGCAGTTCTTC. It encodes CASSPLAGGPPYNEQFF.

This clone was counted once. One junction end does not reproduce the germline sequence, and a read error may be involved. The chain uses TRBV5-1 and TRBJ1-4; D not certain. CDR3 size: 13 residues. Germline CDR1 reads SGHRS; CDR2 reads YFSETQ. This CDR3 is CASSWKFNKKLFF. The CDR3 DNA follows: TGCGCCAGCAGCTGGAAGTTTAATAAAAAACTGTTTTTT.

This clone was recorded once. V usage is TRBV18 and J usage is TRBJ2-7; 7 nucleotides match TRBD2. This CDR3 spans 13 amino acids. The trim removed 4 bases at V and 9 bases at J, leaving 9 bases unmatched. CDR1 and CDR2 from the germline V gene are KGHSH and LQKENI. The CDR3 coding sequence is TGTGCCAGCTCACTCTCCCGGACTAGTCGGCAGTACTTC. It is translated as CASSLSRTSRQYF.

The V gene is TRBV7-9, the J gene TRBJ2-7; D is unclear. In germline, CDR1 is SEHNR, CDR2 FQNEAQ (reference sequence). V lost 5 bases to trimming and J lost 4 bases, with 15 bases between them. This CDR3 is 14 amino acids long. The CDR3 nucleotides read TGTGCCAGCAGCCCCGTGATATCCACATACGAGCAGTACTTC. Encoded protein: CASSPVISTYEQYF.